This record covers a single T cell receptor (beta chain). This record belongs to a study of cytomegalovirus exposure and HLA in healthy donors. Both 60 Vbeta primers and 13 Jbeta primers went into the PCR. Here immunoSEQ multiplex PCR was the method, and the copy in TCRdb shows in-frame clones only, minus some. The data contain about 180,000 clones, 75% to 85% of them singletons. V lost 4 bases, J lost 3 bases, and 13 bases lay in between. The CDR3 extends over 15 amino acids. The germline gives CDR1 SNHLY, CDR2 FYNNEI. Sample: PBMCs. This chain uses TRBV2 with TRBJ2-1, with D tentatively TRBD2 (5 bases). The sequence was collected from a young man in good health and CMV-seronegative. CDR3 coding DNA: TGTGCCAGCAGTGGGTTCGAGCGGAACTACAATGAGCAGTTCTTC. It is translated as CASSGFERNYNEQFF.